This T cell receptor beta chain came from a study of long-term antiretroviral therapy in people with HIV. Study-level points and caveats: After ART, diversity increased yet remained lower than transplant donor controls.

An immunoSEQ assay, version v3.0, was performed at survey level. Data came from immunoSEQ multiplex PCR; TCRdb stores just in-frame clones and leaves some out. The sample carries 20,000 or so clones, roughly 84% recorded once. Points on this clone: Its target is not known.

Germline V gene lookup returns CDR1 MDHEN and CDR2 SYDVKM. The CDR3 is 12 residues long. V was trimmed by 6 bases and J by 3 bases, leaving 9 bases between them. The sequence was collected from a man between 18 and 29 years old with HIV. The chain couples TRBV28 to TRBJ2-7, with D possibly being TRBD1 (5 bases). The sequencing used unsorted PBMCs, collected 0.1 years before starting antiretroviral therapy. The CDR3 nucleotides read TGTGCCAGCAGGAATCAGGGCTACGAGCAGTACTTC. Translating gives CASRNQGYEQYF.